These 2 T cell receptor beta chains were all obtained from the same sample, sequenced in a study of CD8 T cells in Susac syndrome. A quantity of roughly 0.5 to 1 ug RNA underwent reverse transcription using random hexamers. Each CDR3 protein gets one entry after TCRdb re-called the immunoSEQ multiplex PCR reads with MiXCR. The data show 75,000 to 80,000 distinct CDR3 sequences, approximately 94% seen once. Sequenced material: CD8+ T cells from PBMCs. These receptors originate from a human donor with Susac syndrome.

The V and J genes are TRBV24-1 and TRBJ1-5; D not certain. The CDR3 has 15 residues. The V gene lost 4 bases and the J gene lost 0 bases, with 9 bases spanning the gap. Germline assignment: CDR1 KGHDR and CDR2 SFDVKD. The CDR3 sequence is CATSEGGDSNQPQHF. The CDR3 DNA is TGTGCCACCAGTGAAGGCGGGGATAGCAATCAGCCCCAGCATTTT.

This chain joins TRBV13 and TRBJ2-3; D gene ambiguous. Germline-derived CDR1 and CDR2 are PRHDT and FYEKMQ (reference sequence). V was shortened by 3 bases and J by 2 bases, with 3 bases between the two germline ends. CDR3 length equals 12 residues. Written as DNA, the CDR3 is TGTGCCAGCAGCTTCCCCACAGATACGCAGTATTTT. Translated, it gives CASSFPTDTQYF. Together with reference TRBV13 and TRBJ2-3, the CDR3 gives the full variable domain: AAGVIQSPRHLIKEKRETATLKCYPIPRHDTVYWYQQGPGQDPQFLISFYEKMQSDKGSIPDRFSAQQFSDYHSELNMSSLELGDSALYFCASSFPTDTQYFGPGTRLTVL.